The 14 T cell receptor beta chains below all came from one sample that was sequenced in a study of shared clonotypes between healthy human individuals. CD45RO negativity and positive selection for CCR7 defined naive CD8 cells, a population that excluded terminally differentiated effector memory CD45RA+ cells. Assay used: immunoSEQ multiplex PCR; TCRdb lists only in-frame clones, some missing. The sample has some 2 million clones, approximately 95% seen once; the top ten hold less than 1.5%. The sample was naive CD8+ T cells sorted from blood. Receptors originate from a man in his late teens or twenties in good health.

The rearrangement joins TRBV5-6 to TRBJ1-5; unclear D gene. Germline CDR1 SGHDT, CDR2 YYEEEE. Trimming removed 4 bases at V and 5 bases at J, with 10 bases between. The CDR3 has 13 amino acids. The CDR3 coding sequence is TGTGCCAGCAGCAGTCGGTTGGATCAGCCCCAGCATTTT. Its translation is CASSSRLDQPQHF.

The chain employs TRBV6-6 and TRBJ1-2; maybe TRBD1 (6 bases). Trimming took off 4 bases at V and 0 bases at J, with 12 bases between the two ends. The length of the CDR3 is 15 residues. The V gene's germline CDR1 is MNHNY and CDR2 SVGAGI (reference sequence). The CDR3 reads CASSSRQASNYGYTF. The CDR3 DNA is TGTGCCAGCAGTTCGAGACAGGCTTCTAACTATGGCTACACCTTC.

The chain employs TRBV5-8 and TRBJ2-7; D is uncertain. Trimming took 0 bases from V and 1 from J, leaving 14 bases between them. Per the germline V gene, CDR1 is SGHTS and CDR2 is YDEGEE. The CDR3 is 16 residues long. CDR3 amino acids: CASSLDPFGSSYEQYF. In DNA, the CDR3 is TGTGCCAGCAGCTTGGACCCATTCGGATCATCCTACGAGCAGTACTTC.

The J gene is TRBJ2-1, the V gene TRBV4-1; 8 bases agree with TRBD2. Per the germline V gene, CDR1 is MGHRA and CDR2 is YSYEKL. V trimming: 5 bases; J trimming: 0 bases; junction bases outside the gene matches: 3. The CDR3 is 15 residues long. In DNA, the CDR3 is TGCGCCAGCAGCTGGAGCGGGAGCTCCTACAATGAGCAGTTCTTC. Amino acid sequence: CASSWSGSSYNEQFF.

The V gene is TRBV7-9, the J gene TRBJ1-2; D unclear. Trimming shortened V by 1 base and J by 3 bases, and 12 bases separated the two germline ends. Germline CDR1 SEHNR, CDR2 FQNEAQ (reference sequence). The CDR3 spans 15 residues. Here the CDR3 reads CASSLDGSRYYGYTF. In nucleotides, the CDR3 is TGTGCCAGCAGCTTAGATGGAAGCCGTTACTATGGCTACACCTTC.

Remarks on this clone: The identical CDR3 is also encoded by other nucleotide sequences in the sample. This chain links TRBV27 with TRBJ2-1; D is perhaps TRBD2 (5 bases). Trimming removed 2 bases from V and 0 bases from J, with 5 bases in between. Germline V gene sequence: CDR1 MNHEY, CDR2 SMNVEV (reference sequence). The length of the CDR3 is 14 residues. The CDR3 here is CASSLTSSYNEQFF. CDR3 sequence (DNA): TGTGCCAGCAGTTTAACTAGCTCCTACAATGAGCAGTTCTTC.

The genes are TRBV15 and TRBJ2-7; D is undetermined. V gave up 0 bases and J gave up 0 bases, with 9 bases separating them. The germline CDR1 and CDR2 sequences are LNHNV and YYDKDF (reference sequence). The length of the CDR3 is 15 residues. CDR3 nucleotides: TGTGCCACCAGCAGAGAGCGGACGGACTCCTACGAGCAGTACTTC. As protein: CATSRERTDSYEQYF.

The chain carries TRBV19 and TRBJ1-2; D perhaps matches TRBD1 (5 bases). Germline loops: CDR1 LNHDA, CDR2 SQIVND (reference sequence). The CDR3 has 13 amino acids. Trimming took off 5 bases at V and 6 bases at J, with 13 bases between the two ends. The CDR3 here is CASSGGLVDGYTF. In DNA form, the CDR3 reads TGTGCCAGTAGTGGGGGTCTTGTCGATGGCTACACCTTC. Variable domain in full (rest from reference TRBV19 and TRBJ1-2): DGGITQSPKYLFRKEGQNVTLSCEQNLNHDAMYWYRQDPGQGLRLIYYSQIVNDFQKGDIAEGYSVSREKKESFPLTVTSAQKNPTAFYLCASSGGLVDGYTFGSGTRLTVV.

The rearrangement uses TRBV2 and TRBJ1-1; D is perhaps TRBD1 (6 bases). This CDR3 is 16 amino acids long. Trimming stripped 1 base from V and 6 bases from J, with 18 bases between. Germline lookup yields CDR1 SNHLY and CDR2 FYNNEI. The CDR3 protein is CASSEGRGGLGAEAFF. CDR3 DNA sequence: TGTGCCAGCAGTGAAGGCAGGGGCGGGCTTGGTGCTGAAGCTTTCTTT.

The gene calls are TRBV27 and TRBJ2-7, with 10 positions matching TRBD1. Germline V gives CDR1 MNHEY, CDR2 SMNVEV (reference sequence). V was pared by 5 bases and J by 3 bases, with 7 bases of the junction left unmatched. The CDR3 is made up of 15 amino acids. CDR3 in amino acids: CASSERQGAIYEQYF. The CDR3 DNA reads TGTGCCAGCAGTGAAAGACAGGGGGCGATCTACGAGCAGTACTTC.

The J gene is TRBJ1-6, the V gene TRBV6-1; no firm D call. Looked up from germline, CDR1 is MNHNS and CDR2 is SASEGT. V lost 0 bases to trimming and J lost 6 bases, with 12 bases between them. The CDR3 has 16 residues. The CDR3 region has the DNA TGTGCCAGCAGTGAAGCGACCGGGGTGAGTAATTCACCCCTCCACTTT. Its translation is CASSEATGVSNSPLHF.

The V call is TRBV27, the J call TRBJ2-1; unclear D gene. CDR3 size: 15 residues. Germline CDR1 reads MNHEY; CDR2 reads SMNVEV (reference sequence). Trimming took 4 bases from V and 6 from J, leaving 16 bases between them. CDR3: CASSSRTDLFNEQFF. The CDR3 nucleotides read TGTGCCAGCAGTTCACGGACCGACCTTTTCAATGAGCAGTTCTTC.

This sequence joins TRBV11-2 and TRBJ1-2; TRBD1 matches at 10 bases. The length of the CDR3 is 13 residues. The V and J ends lost 10 bases and 3 bases, in that order; junction bases with no gene match: 5. Germline CDR1 reads SGHAT; CDR2 reads FQNNGV. The CDR3 is CANPDRGHYGYTF. CDR3 sequence (DNA): TGTGCCAACCCAGACAGGGGGCACTATGGCTACACCTTC.

The CDR3 region is CASSSQDGRTGELFF. CDR3 nucleotides: TGTGCCAGCAGCTCTCAGGACGGGAGGACCGGGGAGCTGTTTTTT. The rearrangement joins TRBV13 to TRBJ2-2; TRBD2 matches at 7 bases. This CDR3 contains 15 residues. The germline V gene encodes CDR1 PRHDT and CDR2 FYEKMQ (reference sequence). After removal of 4 bases from V and 5 bases from J, the junction contained 7 bases not matched to a gene.